These 13 T cell receptor beta chains originate from one sample sequenced in a study of beta chain features in type 1 diabetes (dated by TCRdb to 2016 to 2019). The library was obtained by the immunoSEQ multiplex PCR assay. The entire amount of isolated RNA was reverse transcribed using the High Capacity cDNA Reverse Transcription Kit, so the sequenced TCRB transcripts were expressed ones. Drawn from immuneACCESS, this table holds only the in-frame rearrangements with V and J called that TCRdb kept. Clones are partly lost; checked studies trace under half to an unresolved V gene and leave the rest unexplained. In this sample the table shows 140,000 to 150,000 clones, about 9.4% of which occur a single time. The ten largest clones represent under 1.5% of the sample. The sequenced material came from naive CD4+ T cells from blood. The sample's cell subset or site, from its label and the paper: true naive CD4+ T cells. These receptors all stem from a man between 18 and 29 years old in good health.

This clone has more than one count but fewer than ten. The V and J genes are TRBV19 and TRBJ1-2; 7 nucleotides match TRBD1. Per germline, CDR1 LNHDA and CDR2 SQIVND (reference sequence). Trimming removed 3 bases from V and 5 bases from J; junction bases left unmatched: 12. CDR3 length equals 16 residues. The CDR3 nucleotides read TGTGCCAGTAGTATCCCCTTACTACAGGGGAATTATGGCTACACCTTC. This translates into CASSIPLLQGNYGYTF.

This clone came up a few times. In DNA, the CDR3 is TGTGCCACCAGAGACTTGCTGGCTGAAGCTTTCTTT. This gives the protein CATRDLLAEAFF. The V call is TRBV19, the J call TRBJ1-1, with D unresolved. Trimming pared 10 bases from V and 6 bases from J, leaving 15 bases between. The CDR3 covers 12 residues. CDR1 and CDR2 (germline): LNHDA, SQIVND (reference sequence).

V gene TRBV6-5 combines with J gene TRBJ2-1; TRBD1 is a possible D gene (6 bases). This CDR3 is built from 13 residues. Between the trimmed V and J ends, which lost 7 bases and 10 bases, there was a span of 17 bases. Germline V gene data show CDR1 as MNHEY and CDR2 as SVGAGI. CDR3 sequence reads: CASTRRNTGEQFF. DNA of the CDR3: TGTGCCAGCACGAGGCGGAATACAGGGGAGCAGTTCTTC.

This clone was picked up a small number of times. This chain joins TRBV28 and TRBJ1-4; D is possibly TRBD1 (6 bases). Germline values: CDR1 MDHEN, CDR2 SYDVKM. The CDR3 has 14 residues. V lost 5 bases and J 7 bases, leaving 14 bases between the germline ends. DNA of the CDR3: TGTGCCAGCAGTGCTCAGGGGTTGGTTGAAAAACTGTTTTTT. As protein: CASSAQGLVEKLFF.

The chain links TRBV6-5 to TRBJ2-7, with TRBD1 matching 12 bases. This CDR3 is built from 12 residues. The germline V gene encodes CDR1 MNHEY and CDR2 SVGAGI. V dropped 11 bases and J dropped 6; count of bases not matched to a gene: 5. The CDR3 sequence: CAHRDRGLEQYF. The CDR3 region has the DNA TGTGCCCACCGGGACAGGGGGCTCGAGCAGTACTTC.

The chain is built from TRBV6-5 and TRBJ2-1, with D uncertain. Germline-derived CDR1 and CDR2 are MNHEY and SVGAGI. This CDR3 is built from 12 residues. The ends were cut back, 1 base at V and 7 bases at J, with 5 bases in the middle. CDR3 amino acids: CASSYFVNEQFF. In nucleotides, the CDR3 is TGTGCCAGCAGTTACTTTGTAAATGAGCAGTTCTTC.

The V gene is TRBV7-2, the J gene TRBJ1-2; tentatively, D is TRBD1 (5 bases). Germline CDR1 SGHTA, CDR2 FQGNSA. The CDR3 length is 15 residues. V lost 5 bases and J 2 bases, leaving 15 bases between the germline ends. For the CDR3, the DNA is TGTGCCAGCAGCCTACGATCGGGGGAGAACTATGGCTACACCTTC. Its translation: CASSLRSGENYGYTF.

In its sample, this clone was seen a few times. This chain uses TRBV27 with TRBJ1-6; 9 bases map to TRBD1. There are 21 residues in the CDR3. Germline V gene lookup returns CDR1 MNHEY and CDR2 SMNVEV (reference sequence). The V gene end was trimmed by 6 bases and the J gene end by 1 base; junction bases not matched to a gene: 19. The CDR3 DNA reads TGTGCCAGCAGCGCCCATTTAAACACAGGGGGCAAGTTGTCCTATAATTCACCCCTCCACTTT. Its protein product is CASSAHLNTGGKLSYNSPLHF.

In its sample, this clone was seen a few times. The chain links TRBV18 to TRBJ2-5; 11 bases fit TRBD2. V trimming: 2 bases; J trimming: 5 bases; junction bases outside the gene matches: 4. The length of the CDR3 is 15 residues. Germline lookup yields CDR1 KGHSH and CDR2 LQKENI. The CDR3 reads CASSPTSGGHETQYF. As DNA, the CDR3 is TGTGCCAGCTCACCAACTAGCGGGGGCCATGAGACCCAGTACTTC.

This clone was observed once. CDR3 bases: TGTGCCAGCTCACCTCGAGGAGGGGCGAACACTGAAGCTTTCTTT. It yields the protein CASSPRGGANTEAFF. The chain combines TRBV18 with TRBJ1-1; D might be TRBD1 (5 bases). Germline V gives CDR1 KGHSH, CDR2 LQKENI. The V gene lost 3 bases and the J gene lost 1 base, with 12 bases spanning the gap. There are 15 residues in the CDR3.

This clone was observed a few times. V gene TRBV5-8 combines with J gene TRBJ2-7; the D gene is possibly TRBD2 (5 bases). The CDR3 is 17 amino acids. V lost 3 bases to trimming and J lost 2 bases, with 21 bases between them. Germline loops: CDR1 SGHTS, CDR2 YDEGEE. CDR3 protein: CASSSAALWTATYEQYF. The CDR3 coding sequence is TGTGCCAGCAGCTCGGCTGCCCTTTGGACTGCTACCTACGAGCAGTACTTC. The variable domain in full, completed from reference TRBV5-8 and TRBJ2-7, reads EAGVTQSPTHLIKTRGQQATLRCSPISGHTSVYWYQQALGLGLQFLLWYDEGEERNRGNFPPRFSGRQFPNYSSELNVNALELEDSALYLCASSSAALWTATYEQYFGPGTRLTVT.

The J gene is TRBJ1-2, the V gene TRBV18; no firm D call. With 2 bases removed from V and 1 base from J, the gap between germline ends came to 11 bases. Germline assignment: CDR1 KGHSH and CDR2 LQKENI. This CDR3 has 15 residues. Here the CDR3 reads CASSPGENLNYGYTF. The CDR3 DNA reads TGTGCCAGCTCACCAGGGGAGAACCTTAACTATGGCTACACCTTC.

This clone was recorded a few times. The chain uses TRBV4-1 and TRBJ1-6, with 7 bases that match TRBD1. Germline values: CDR1 MGHRA, CDR2 YSYEKL. Trimming took 5 bases from V and 10 from J; bases not matched to a gene: 8. There are 14 residues in the CDR3. The CDR3 spells CASSRDRVESPLHF. CDR3 nucleotides: TGCGCCAGCAGCAGAGACAGGGTAGAATCACCCCTCCACTTT.